Detailed here is one TCR beta chain. Its matching antigen is unknown. These data originate in a study of T cells in localized non-small cell lung cancer. Study-wide points: Heterogeneity within the tumor remains possible, as just one region underwent sequencing.

TCRdb keeps only in-frame clones here, not all; method: immunoSEQ multiplex PCR. The sample has more than 40,000 clones, more than 85% seen once. The sequenced sample was PBMCs, obtained before any cancer treatment. This receptor was taken from a man aged 35-69 years with stage II lung adenocarcinoma.

Written as DNA, the CDR3 is TGTGCCAGTAGTATCGGTAGCGGGAGCTCCTACAATGAGCAGTTCTTC. As protein: CASSIGSGSSYNEQFF. V and J are TRBV19 and TRBJ2-1, with 9 nucleotides matching TRBD2. Germline V gene sequence: CDR1 LNHDA, CDR2 SQIVND (reference sequence). The CDR3 has 16 amino acids. The V and J ends lost 3 bases and 0 bases, in that order; junction bases with no gene match: 3.